A selection of T cell receptor beta chains follows, all from one sample in a study of vaccination effects on CD4 cells after COVID-19. The protocol was immunoSEQ multiplex PCR, while the TCRdb copy is restricted to in-frame clones and leaves out a portion. The data contain about 23,000 clones, roughly 70% of them singletons. The antigens for these receptors are not known. The sequencing used CD4+ T cells from PBMCs cultured with SARS-CoV-2 spike peptides, collected before COVID-19 vaccination. The source is a human donor who received a COVID-19 vaccine. Each CDR3 is given with its conserved first and last residue. Fields, in order: D gene, J gene, clone size, V gene, CDR3 DNA, CDR3 protein. A D gene is named only where the DNA matches it firmly. The size of a clone is reported for some rows only, either as once, few or many, or as a class for expanded clones.

d_call: .
j_call: TRBJ1-1
clone_size: .
v_call: TRBV7-6
cdr3_nt: TGTGCCAGCAGCACCCCCGCTGAGGGAGGGGAGGCTTTCTTT
cdr3_aa: CASSTPAEGGEAFF

d_call: .
j_call: TRBJ1-1
clone_size: .
v_call: TRBV6-1
cdr3_nt: TGTGCCAGCAGTGAAGCGCGATCCTTGAACACTGAAGCTTTCTTT
cdr3_aa: CASSEARSLNTEAFF

d_call: TRBD1
j_call: TRBJ1-5
clone_size: .
v_call: TRBV6-5
cdr3_nt: TGTGCCAGCAGTAGGACAGGGTTCGGCAATCAGCCCCAGCATTTT
cdr3_aa: CASSRTGFGNQPQHF

d_call: TRBD1
j_call: TRBJ2-7
clone_size: .
v_call: TRBV6-1
cdr3_nt: TGTGCCAGCAGTGAGTCGACAGGGGGCTCCTACGAGCAGTACTTC
cdr3_aa: CASSESTGGSYEQYF

d_call: .
j_call: TRBJ2-3
clone_size: .
v_call: TRBV5-1
cdr3_nt: TGCGCCAGCAGCCAACCTAGAGCTACGCAGTATTTT
cdr3_aa: CASSQPRATQYF

d_call: TRBD1
j_call: TRBJ1-5
clone_size: .
v_call: TRBV24-1
cdr3_nt: TGTGCCACCAGTGAGACAGGGGGTGGCAATCAGCCCCAGCATTTT
cdr3_aa: CATSETGGGNQPQHF

d_call: .
j_call: TRBJ1-6
clone_size: .
v_call: TRBV6-5
cdr3_nt: TGTGCCAGTAGAGACCACATCCCCCTCCACTTT
cdr3_aa: CASRDHIPLHF

d_call: .
j_call: TRBJ2-7
clone_size: once
v_call: TRBV5-1
cdr3_nt: TGCGCCAGCAGCTACGGTATCGGCAGGGCCAACTACGAGCAGTACTTC
cdr3_aa: CASSYGIGRANYEQYF

d_call: .
j_call: TRBJ2-5
clone_size: .
v_call: TRBV2
cdr3_nt: TGTGCCAGCAGTGAAGCGCTGGGGCGGGCCTGGGGCCAAGAGACCCAGTACTTC
cdr3_aa: CASSEALGRAWGQETQYF

d_call: .
j_call: TRBJ2-5
clone_size: few
v_call: TRBV6-5
cdr3_nt: TGTGCCAGCAGTTACCAGGGGGGGTGGGAGACCCAGTACTTC
cdr3_aa: CASSYQGGWETQYF

d_call: .
j_call: TRBJ1-5
clone_size: .
v_call: TRBV2
cdr3_nt: TGTGCCAGCAGTGAAATGTCGGATTATCAGCCCCAGCATTTT
cdr3_aa: CASSEMSDYQPQHF

d_call: .
j_call: TRBJ2-5
clone_size: .
v_call: TRBV11-1
cdr3_nt: TGTGCCAGCAGCTTTTATCGCGGCTTACAAGAGACCCAGTACTTC
cdr3_aa: CASSFYRGLQETQYF

d_call: .
j_call: TRBJ2-3
clone_size: few
v_call: TRBV14
cdr3_nt: TGTGCCAGCAGTCCAATCAGGATCACAGATACGCAGTATTTT
cdr3_aa: CASSPIRITDTQYF

d_call: .
j_call: TRBJ2-2
clone_size: .
v_call: TRBV15
cdr3_nt: TGTGCCACCAGCAGAGATAGGGGTGGGCTGTTTTTT
cdr3_aa: CATSRDRGGLFF

d_call: TRBD1
j_call: TRBJ1-5
clone_size: .
v_call: TRBV19
cdr3_nt: TGTGCCAGTAGTATCCGGCAGGGGGGTCAGCCCCAGCATTTT
cdr3_aa: CASSIRQGGQPQHF

d_call: .
j_call: TRBJ2-7
clone_size: .
v_call: TRBV7-8
cdr3_nt: TGTGCCAGCACCCCCACCAGGCGGCACTACGAGCAGTACTTC
cdr3_aa: CASTPTRRHYEQYF

d_call: TRBD1
j_call: TRBJ2-1
clone_size: .
v_call: TRBV2
cdr3_nt: TGTGCCAGCAGTGAAGAGACAGGGGGCAGTGAGCAGTTCTTC
cdr3_aa: CASSEETGGSEQFF

d_call: .
j_call: TRBJ2-2
clone_size: once
v_call: TRBV24-1
cdr3_nt: TGTGCCACCAGTGCAAGATACACCGGGGAGCTGTTTTTT
cdr3_aa: CATSARYTGELFF

d_call: .
j_call: TRBJ2-5
clone_size: .
v_call: TRBV12-3/TRBV12-4
cdr3_nt: TGTGCCAGCAGTTTTTGGCTGATAGAGACCCAGTACTTC
cdr3_aa: CASSFWLIETQYF

d_call: .
j_call: TRBJ1-2
clone_size: .
v_call: TRBV18
cdr3_nt: TGTGCCAGCTCACCCTCCAGGGAGACGATTGGCTACACCTTC
cdr3_aa: CASSPSRETIGYTF

d_call: TRBD1
j_call: TRBJ2-1
clone_size: .
v_call: TRBV27
cdr3_nt: TGTGCCAGCAGTCGACAGGGGGGGGGCGATGAGCAGTTCTTC
cdr3_aa: CASSRQGGGDEQFF

d_call: TRBD1
j_call: TRBJ1-1
clone_size: few
v_call: TRBV9
cdr3_nt: TGTGCCAGCAACCAGGGGGCGCAGGACACTGAAGCTTTCTTT
cdr3_aa: CASNQGAQDTEAFF

d_call: .
j_call: TRBJ1-1
clone_size: .
v_call: TRBV5-1
cdr3_nt: TGCGCCAGCAGCGAGGGGGTAGGACACCGAGAAGCTTTCTTT
cdr3_aa: CASSEGVGHREAFF

d_call: .
j_call: TRBJ1-3
clone_size: few
v_call: TRBV6-5
cdr3_nt: TGTGCCAGCAGTTACTCGAGAGGGAGAGGTGGAAACACCATATATTTT
cdr3_aa: CASSYSRGRGGNTIYF

d_call: TRBD2
j_call: TRBJ2-1
clone_size: .
v_call: TRBV2
cdr3_nt: TGTGCCAGCAGTGAGAGGCTAGCGGGAGGGGGTGAGCAGTTCTTC
cdr3_aa: CASSERLAGGGEQFF

d_call: .
j_call: TRBJ1-1
clone_size: .
v_call: TRBV27
cdr3_nt: TGTGCCAGCACAAAAACAGGGTTCGGCACTGAAGCTTTCTTT
cdr3_aa: CASTKTGFGTEAFF

d_call: .
j_call: TRBJ1-1
clone_size: .
v_call: TRBV10-3
cdr3_nt: TGTGCCATCAAGCCCGAGGGCGTTAGCCCTGAAGCTTTCTTT
cdr3_aa: CAIKPEGVSPEAFF

d_call: .
j_call: TRBJ2-7
clone_size: .
v_call: TRBV12-3/TRBV12-4
cdr3_nt: TGTGCCAGCACCTCGCGGTCGGGGGACGAGCAGTACTTC
cdr3_aa: CASTSRSGDEQYF

d_call: .
j_call: TRBJ1-6
clone_size: .
v_call: TRBV3-1/TRBV3-2
cdr3_nt: TGTGCCAGCAGCGGTGGAGGGGGGTTTGGGAATTCACCCCTCCACTTT
cdr3_aa: CASSGGGGFGNSPLHF

d_call: .
j_call: TRBJ1-5
clone_size: .
v_call: TRBV29-1
cdr3_nt: TGCAGCGTTGCTGACGGAGTGTTAGGCAATCAGCCCCAGCATTTT
cdr3_aa: CSVADGVLGNQPQHF

d_call: .
j_call: TRBJ1-4
clone_size: .
v_call: TRBV25-1
cdr3_nt: TGTGCCAGCAGTGAATTGGGGGTGACTAATGAAAAACTGTTTTTT
cdr3_aa: CASSELGVTNEKLFF

d_call: TRBD1
j_call: TRBJ2-7
clone_size: .
v_call: TRBV10-2
cdr3_nt: TGCGCCAGCAGTGAATGGACAGGGGACCGCAACGAGCAGTACTTC
cdr3_aa: CASSEWTGDRNEQYF

d_call: .
j_call: TRBJ1-2
clone_size: .
v_call: TRBV18
cdr3_nt: TGTGCCAGCTCACCAGGGTTGCGGGGCTTGAAGGATAACTATGGCTACACCTTC
cdr3_aa: CASSPGLRGLKDNYGYTF

d_call: .
j_call: TRBJ2-3
clone_size: .
v_call: TRBV21-1
cdr3_nt: TGTGCCAGCAGCCTTGTACCTGAGGTAAAGTATTTT
cdr3_aa: CASSLVPEVKYF

d_call: TRBD1
j_call: TRBJ1-2
clone_size: .
v_call: TRBV29-1
cdr3_nt: TGCAGCGTTGACAGGGACAGGGCGGGCTACACCTTC
cdr3_aa: CSVDRDRAGYTF

d_call: .
j_call: TRBJ2-1
clone_size: .
v_call: TRBV7-8
cdr3_nt: TGTGCCAGCAGCTTTCGGAGGATGGGGGGGGCGAGGAATGAGCAGTTCTTC
cdr3_aa: CASSFRRMGGARNEQFF

d_call: .
j_call: TRBJ1-1
clone_size: .
v_call: TRBV2
cdr3_nt: TGTGCCAGCAGTGGACAGGATTGGATCACTGAAGCTTTCTTT
cdr3_aa: CASSGQDWITEAFF

d_call: TRBD1
j_call: TRBJ2-3
clone_size: .
v_call: TRBV11-2
cdr3_nt: TGTGCCAGCAGCGAAAGCCGGACAGGGGGAACGCAGTATTTT
cdr3_aa: CASSESRTGGTQYF

d_call: .
j_call: TRBJ2-7
clone_size: few
v_call: TRBV7-2
cdr3_nt: TGTGCCAGCAGCTTATATCGGGTCGGGCAGGGGTACTACGAGCAGTACTTC
cdr3_aa: CASSLYRVGQGYYEQYF

d_call: TRBD2
j_call: TRBJ2-3
clone_size: .
v_call: TRBV11-3
cdr3_nt: TGTGCCAGCAGCTTAGGCGGACTAGCGGGGGCTAGCACAGATACGCAGTATTTT
cdr3_aa: CASSLGGLAGASTDTQYF

d_call: TRBD1
j_call: TRBJ1-6
clone_size: few
v_call: TRBV30
cdr3_nt: TGTGCCTCCCAGGGGGGGTCACCCCTCCACTTT
cdr3_aa: CASQGGSPLHF

d_call: TRBD2
j_call: TRBJ2-7
clone_size: .
v_call: TRBV6-2/TRBV6-3
cdr3_nt: TGTGCCAGCAGTCGTAGCGGGAGGGCGAACGAGCAGTACTTC
cdr3_aa: CASSRSGRANEQYF

d_call: TRBD2
j_call: TRBJ2-1
clone_size: .
v_call: TRBV6-5
cdr3_nt: TGTGCCAGCAGTTCCCTAGCGGGAGCGGGGAATGAGCAGTTCTTC
cdr3_aa: CASSSLAGAGNEQFF

d_call: .
j_call: TRBJ2-7
clone_size: .
v_call: TRBV6-4
cdr3_nt: TGTGCCAGCAGTGGACAGGCCTACGAGCAGTACTTC
cdr3_aa: CASSGQAYEQYF

d_call: TRBD2
j_call: TRBJ2-3
clone_size: .
v_call: TRBV18
cdr3_nt: TGTGCCAGCTCCCCTCGGTCTAGCGGGAGAACAGATACGCAGTATTTT
cdr3_aa: CASSPRSSGRTDTQYF

d_call: TRBD1
j_call: TRBJ1-1
clone_size: .
v_call: TRBV6-6
cdr3_nt: TGTGCCAGCAACAATACAGGGGGCCACACTGAAGCTTTCTTT
cdr3_aa: CASNNTGGHTEAFF

d_call: .
j_call: TRBJ2-5
clone_size: .
v_call: TRBV6-1
cdr3_nt: TGTGCCAGCAGTGAAAGTTACGTGGAGACCCAGTACTTC
cdr3_aa: CASSESYVETQYF

d_call: TRBD2
j_call: TRBJ2-5
clone_size: .
v_call: TRBV10-3
cdr3_nt: TGTGCCATCAGCGAGCGGGGGAACCAAGAGACCCAGTACTTC
cdr3_aa: CAISERGNQETQYF

d_call: TRBD2
j_call: TRBJ2-4
clone_size: .
v_call: TRBV18
cdr3_nt: TGTGCCAGCTCACCACCGTCGACTAGCGGAGGGCAGTACTTC
cdr3_aa: CASSPPSTSGGQYF

d_call: .
j_call: TRBJ2-3
clone_size: .
v_call: TRBV7-2
cdr3_nt: TGTGCCAGCAAGTCGGGGGCAGGCACAGATACGCAGTATTTT
cdr3_aa: CASKSGAGTDTQYF

d_call: TRBD1
j_call: TRBJ1-2
clone_size: .
v_call: TRBV6-5
cdr3_nt: TGTGCCAGTTCACCAGGGGGACAGCTTGGCTACACCTTC
cdr3_aa: CASSPGGQLGYTF

d_call: TRBD2
j_call: TRBJ2-7
clone_size: .
v_call: TRBV6-5
cdr3_nt: TGTGCCAGCAGTTACGCTTTAGCGGGAGTGAGCGAGCAGTACTTC
cdr3_aa: CASSYALAGVSEQYF

d_call: TRBD1
j_call: TRBJ1-1
clone_size: few
v_call: TRBV19
cdr3_nt: TGTGCCAGTAGTCCCCTGGACAGGGGACTCAACACTGAAGCTTTCTTT
cdr3_aa: CASSPLDRGLNTEAFF

d_call: TRBD2
j_call: TRBJ2-7
clone_size: .
v_call: TRBV4-2
cdr3_nt: TGTGCCAGCAGCCAGACGGGACTAGCGGGAGGGAGCTCCTACGAGCAGTACTTC
cdr3_aa: CASSQTGLAGGSSYEQYF

d_call: TRBD2
j_call: TRBJ2-2
clone_size: few
v_call: TRBV9
cdr3_nt: TGTGCCAGCAGCGTAGTAGCGGGACACACCGGGGAGCTGTTTTTT
cdr3_aa: CASSVVAGHTGELFF